These T cell receptor beta chains were read from a single sample in a study of blood T cells in healthy people across ages. TCRdb processed the 5' RACE reads anew with MiXCR; each CDR3 protein has one entry. Among 550,000 to 600,000 distinct CDR3 sequences listed, 27% were seen once. The sequenced material came from blood. These TCRs come from a woman between 65 and 79 years old in good health. Both conserved end residues are part of each CDR3. Each record gives: V gene, J gene, clone size, D gene, CDR3 protein, CDR3 DNA. A D gene is named only where the DNA matches it firmly. Size is omitted from some rows. Given values are once, few, many or a class for expanded clones.

>TRBV20-1|TRBJ1-2|few|.
CSAVPGGSYGYTF
TGCAGTGCCGTCCCGGGGGGTAGCTATGGCTACACCTTC
>TRBV6-6|TRBJ1-2|.|.
CASSPLGYGYTF
TGTGCCAGCAGCCCTCTAGGTTATGGCTACACCTTC
>TRBV18|TRBJ1-1|few|.
CASAEGRGNTEAFF
TGTGCCAGCGCCGAGGGGCGGGGAAACACTGAAGCTTTCTTT
>TRBV7-2|TRBJ2-7|.|.
CASSPRDGYEQYF
TGTGCCAGCAGTCCCAGGGATGGCTACGAGCAGTACTTC
>TRBV29-1|TRBJ2-5|.|.
CSVRSGGQETQYF
TGCAGCGTTCGGAGTGGGGGGCAAGAGACCCAGTACTTC
>TRBV19|TRBJ1-2|.|.
CASSEEGAGANYGYTF
TGTGCCAGTAGTGAAGAAGGCGCAGGGGCGAACTATGGCTACACCTTC
>TRBV4-2|TRBJ2-3|few|.
CASSPLKGQVDTQYF
TGTGCCAGCAGCCCTCTGAAGGGGCAGGTAGATACGCAGTATTTT
>TRBV12-5|TRBJ1-4|.|.
CASGLRDGNEKLFF
TGTGCTAGTGGCCTGCGGGACGGTAATGAAAAACTGTTTTTT
>TRBV5-6|TRBJ2-5|.|.
CASSFRSSPLETQYF
TGTGCCAGCAGCTTCAGATCGAGTCCATTGGAGACCCAGTACTTC
>TRBV29-1|TRBJ2-3|few|.
CSAETGSRTQYF
TGCAGCGCGGAGACAGGTTCACGTACGCAGTATTTT
>TRBV24-1|TRBJ2-2|few|.
CATSVYGGWRTGELFF
TGTGCCACCAGTGTTTACGGGGGTTGGCGGACCGGGGAGCTGTTTTTT
>TRBV29-1|TRBJ1-6|.|TRBD1
CSVEVQGPGGDSPLHF
TGCAGCGTTGAAGTTCAAGGGCCAGGGGGCGATTCACCCCTCCACTTT
>TRBV27|TRBJ2-5|.|TRBD1
CASSPAGQGVTQYF
TGTGCCAGCAGTCCCGCCGGACAGGGAGTGACCCAGTACTTC
>TRBV2|TRBJ2-7|.|.
CASSDFRQGGRSYEQYF
TGTGCCAGCAGTGACTTTAGGCAGGGAGGCAGATCCTACGAGCAGTACTTC
>TRBV6-5|TRBJ1-1|once|.
CASSSNRALGYTEAFF
TGTGCCAGCAGTTCAAACAGGGCGTTGGGTTACACTGAAGCTTTCTTT
>TRBV25-1|TRBJ2-4|.|TRBD2
CASSEYSGGTAKNIQYF
TGTGCCAGCAGTGAATATAGCGGGGGTACCGCCAAAAACATTCAGTACTTC
>TRBV29-1|TRBJ2-1|.|TRBD2
CSVGTTSSYNEQFF
TGCAGCGTGGGGACTACCAGCTCCTACAATGAGCAGTTCTTC
>TRBV15|TRBJ2-1|.|.
CATSRGGGQSYNEQFF
TGTGCCACCAGCAGAGGGGGGGGACAGTCTTACAATGAGCAGTTCTTC
>TRBV20-1|TRBJ2-1|.|.
CSARGPGQSGFRYNEQFF
TGCAGTGCTAGAGGACCTGGACAGTCTGGGTTCAGATACAATGAGCAGTTCTTC
>TRBV7-9|TRBJ1-4|few|TRBD1
CARSPIRQGINEKLFF
TGTGCCCGCAGCCCTATAAGACAGGGAATTAATGAAAAACTGTTTTTT
>TRBV5-1|TRBJ1-2|.|.
CASSSWAGNSGGYTF
TGCGCCAGCAGCTCCTGGGCGGGGAACTCTGGAGGCTACACCTTC
>TRBV2|TRBJ1-5|few|.
CASSREGRVNQPQHF
TGTGCCAGCAGTCGGGAGGGGCGGGTTAATCAGCCCCAGCATTTT
>TRBV15|TRBJ2-1|few|TRBD2
CATSREGGTSAYNEQFF
TGTGCCACCAGCAGAGAAGGCGGTACTAGCGCTTACAATGAGCAGTTCTTC
>TRBV29-1|TRBJ1-2|.|.
CSVEESQRQYYGYTF
TGCAGCGTTGAAGAGTCACAGCGACAGTACTATGGCTACACCTTC
>TRBV5-1|TRBJ2-3|.|.
CASSFGTRGDTQYF
TGCGCCAGCAGCTTCGGGACACGGGGAGATACGCAGTATTTT
>TRBV15|TRBJ1-4|few|.
CATSSGGNSYEKLFF
TGTGCCACCAGCTCCGGAGGGAACTCCTATGAAAAACTGTTTTTT
>TRBV6-2/TRBV6-3|TRBJ1-5|few|TRBD1
CASCDRDSRRNQPQHF
TGTGCCAGCTGCGACCGGGACAGTCGTCGAAATCAGCCCCAGCATTTT
>TRBV5-5|TRBJ2-1|.|TRBD2
CASNLLAGGDEQFF
TGTGCCAGCAACTTGTTAGCGGGGGGGGATGAGCAGTTCTTC
>TRBV20-1|TRBJ2-7|few|.
CSARDLSSYEQYF
TGCAGTGCTAGAGATCTGAGCTCCTACGAGCAGTACTTC
>TRBV20-1|TRBJ1-5|.|.
CSAAGYSNQPQHF
TGCAGTGCTGCGGGTTATAGCAATCAGCCCCAGCATTTT
>TRBV7-2|TRBJ2-5|few|.
CASSPEIGDQYF
TGTGCCAGCAGCCCAGAGATTGGGGACCAGTACTTC
>TRBV9|TRBJ2-1|.|.
CASSAQASSYNEQFF
TGTGCCAGCAGCGCTCAGGCAAGCTCCTACAATGAGCAGTTCTTC
>TRBV20-1|TRBJ2-7|few|.
CSASLNRASYEQYF
TGCAGTGCTAGTCTGAACAGGGCCTCCTACGAGCAGTACTTC
>TRBV29-1|TRBJ1-2|few|.
CSTHEGYGYTF
TGCAGCACCCATGAGGGTTATGGCTACACCTTC
>TRBV20-1|TRBJ2-3|.|.
CSARDLSVDSYTQYF
TGCAGTGCTAGAGATCTCAGTGTGGACTCCTATACGCAGTATTTT
>TRBV7-2|TRBJ2-3|few|.
CASSSSGGPTDTQYF
TGTGCCAGCAGCTCTTCCGGGGGACCCACAGATACGCAGTATTTT
>TRBV12-3/TRBV12-4|TRBJ2-1|.|.
CASRMRQGGRNEQFF
TGTGCCAGCAGGATGCGACAGGGAGGGAGGAATGAGCAGTTCTTC
>TRBV6-5|TRBJ1-1|.|.
CASSYITKSIAEAFF
TGTGCCAGCAGTTATATAACGAAAAGTATCGCTGAAGCTTTCTTT
>TRBV4-3|TRBJ2-1|.|TRBD2
CASSQRTSGSYNEQFF
TGCGCCAGCAGCCAGCGGACTAGCGGGAGCTACAATGAGCAGTTCTTC
>TRBV20-1|TRBJ1-4|.|.
CSASRTGGEKLFF
TGCAGTGCTAGCCGCACAGGAGGGGAAAAACTGTTTTTT
>TRBV29-1|TRBJ2-2|.|TRBD2
CSAISGAAWGGELFF
TGCAGCGCCATTAGCGGGGCGGCCTGGGGCGGGGAGCTGTTTTTT
>TRBV13|TRBJ2-7|.|TRBD2
CASRQRGGYEQYF
TGTGCCAGCAGGCAGCGGGGGGGTTACGAGCAGTACTTC
>TRBV5-1|TRBJ2-3|.|.
CASSLRVGGGARDTQYF
TGCGCCAGCAGCTTGAGAGTAGGCGGCGGGGCGAGGGATACGCAGTATTTT
>TRBV6-6|TRBJ1-2|few|.
CASSRLDGHTF
TGTGCCAGCAGTAGGCTCGATGGCCACACCTTC
>TRBV6-5|TRBJ1-1|few|.
CASSLTGGVTEAFF
TGTGCCAGCAGTCTGACTGGGGGGGTCACTGAAGCTTTCTTT
>TRBV5-4|TRBJ2-1|.|.
CASSLGQGRGNEQFF
TGTGCCAGCAGCTTGGGGCAGGGAAGGGGCAATGAGCAGTTCTTC
>TRBV20-1|TRBJ1-4|few|.
CSAKATNEKLFF
TGCAGTGCTAAGGCAACTAATGAAAAACTGTTTTTT
>TRBV20-1|TRBJ2-5|.|TRBD2
CSAGRAGGGGKTQYF
TGCAGTGCTGGTAGAGCGGGGGGAGGTGGAAAGACCCAGTACTTC
>TRBV12-3/TRBV12-4|TRBJ2-2|few|.
CASSLALGVGNTGELFF
TGTGCCAGCAGTTTAGCCCTGGGGGTGGGGAACACCGGGGAGCTGTTTTTT
>TRBV29-1|TRBJ1-1|few|.
CSVGRLGDTEAFF
TGCAGCGTAGGCCGACTGGGTGACACTGAAGCTTTCTTT
>TRBV7-3|TRBJ2-2|.|.
CASSLTGLPLGELFF
TGTGCCAGCAGCTTAACGGGGCTGCCCCTCGGGGAGCTGTTTTTT